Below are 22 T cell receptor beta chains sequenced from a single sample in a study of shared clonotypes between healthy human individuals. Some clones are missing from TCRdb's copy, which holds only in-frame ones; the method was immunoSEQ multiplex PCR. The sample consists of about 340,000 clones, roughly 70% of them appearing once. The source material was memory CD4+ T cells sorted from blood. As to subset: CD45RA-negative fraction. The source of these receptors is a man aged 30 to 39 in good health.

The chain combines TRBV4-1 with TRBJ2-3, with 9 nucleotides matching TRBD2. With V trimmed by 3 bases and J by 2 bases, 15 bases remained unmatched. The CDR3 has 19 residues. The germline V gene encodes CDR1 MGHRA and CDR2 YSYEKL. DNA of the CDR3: TGCGCCAGCAGCCAGTTAGAGGGGGCGGGAGGGGATATCACAGATACGCAGTATTTT. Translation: CASSQLEGAGGDITDTQYF.

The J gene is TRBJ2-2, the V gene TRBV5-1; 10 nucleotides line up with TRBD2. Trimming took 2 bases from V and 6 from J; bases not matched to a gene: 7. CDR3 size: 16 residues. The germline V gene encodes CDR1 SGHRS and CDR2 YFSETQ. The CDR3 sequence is CASSFLAGDLSGELFF. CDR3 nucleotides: TGCGCCAGCAGCTTCCTAGCGGGAGATCTCTCCGGGGAGCTGTTTTTT.

CDR3 coding DNA: TGTGCCAGCAGCCAAGGCGACAGGGAATGGACTGAAGCTTTCTTT. Translated, it gives CASSQGDREWTEAFF. The rearrangement joins TRBV14 to TRBJ1-1, with 7 bases matching TRBD1. J lost 5 bases, V lost 1 base, and 7 bases had no gene match. The germline CDR1 and CDR2 sequences are SGHDN and FVKESK. The CDR3 runs 15 residues.

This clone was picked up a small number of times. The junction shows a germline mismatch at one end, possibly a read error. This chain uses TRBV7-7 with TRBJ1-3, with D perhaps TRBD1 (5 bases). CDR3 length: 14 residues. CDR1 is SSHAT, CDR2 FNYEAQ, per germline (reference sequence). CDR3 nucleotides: TGTGCTAGCAGCTTGGGACCGATAGGAAACACCATATATTTT. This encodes CASSLGPIGNTIYF. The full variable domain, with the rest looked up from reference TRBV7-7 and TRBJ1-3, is GAGVSQSPRYKVTKRGQDVTLRCDPISSHATLYWYQQALGQGPEFLTYFNYEAQPDKSGLPSDRFSAERPEGSISTLTIQRTEQRDSAMYRCASSLGPIGNTIYFGEGSWLTVV.

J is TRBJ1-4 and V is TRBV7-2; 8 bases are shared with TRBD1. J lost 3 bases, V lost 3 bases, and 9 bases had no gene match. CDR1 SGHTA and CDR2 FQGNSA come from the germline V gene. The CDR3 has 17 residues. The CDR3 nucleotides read TGTGCCAGCAGCTTTAGTCAGGGGGCGCTGGCTAATGAAAAACTGTTTTTT. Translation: CASSFSQGALANEKLFF.

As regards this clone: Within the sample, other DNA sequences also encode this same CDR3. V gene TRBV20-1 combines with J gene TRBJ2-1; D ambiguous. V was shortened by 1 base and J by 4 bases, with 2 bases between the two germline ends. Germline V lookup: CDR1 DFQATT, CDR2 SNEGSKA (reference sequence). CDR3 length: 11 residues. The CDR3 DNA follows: TGCAGTGCTAGAGGGTACAATGAGCAGTTCTTC. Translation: CSARGYNEQFF.

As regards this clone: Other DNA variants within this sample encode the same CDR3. The CDR3 nucleotides read TGTGCCAGCAGTGACAGGGCCGCAGGAAACACCATATATTTT. This codes for CASSDRAAGNTIYF. The V and J genes are TRBV2 and TRBJ1-3; D is perhaps TRBD1 (5 bases). The germline gives CDR1 SNHLY, CDR2 FYNNEI. The CDR3 runs 14 residues. Trimming left V 3 bases short and J 4 bases short, with 10 bases between.

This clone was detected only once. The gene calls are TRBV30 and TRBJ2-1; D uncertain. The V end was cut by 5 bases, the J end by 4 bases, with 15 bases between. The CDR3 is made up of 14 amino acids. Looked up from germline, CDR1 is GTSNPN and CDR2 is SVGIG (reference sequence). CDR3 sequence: CAWRAEQSYNEQFF. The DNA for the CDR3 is TGTGCCTGGCGGGCTGAACAATCGTACAATGAGCAGTTCTTC.

The CDR3 DNA sequence: TGTGCCAGCAGCCAAAAGTCCGCTAACTATGGCTACACCTTC. Translated: CASSQKSANYGYTF. This rearrangement joins TRBV14 to TRBJ1-2, with D unresolved. The CDR3 length is 14 residues. Trimming took off 2 bases at V and 0 bases at J, with 7 bases between the two ends. In germline, CDR1 is SGHDN, CDR2 FVKESK. Complete variable domain (other parts from reference TRBV14 and TRBJ1-2): EAGVTQFPSHSVIEKGQTVTLRCDPISGHDNLYWYRRVMGKEIKFLLHFVKESKQDESGMPNNRFLAERTGGTYSTLKVQPAELEDSGVYFCASSQKSANYGYTFGSGTRLTVV.

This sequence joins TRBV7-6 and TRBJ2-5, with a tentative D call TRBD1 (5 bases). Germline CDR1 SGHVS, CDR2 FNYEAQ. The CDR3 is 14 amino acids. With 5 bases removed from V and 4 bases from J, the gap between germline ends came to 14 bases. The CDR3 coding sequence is TGTGCCAGCAGCCCGAACGGCAGGGTAGAGACCCAGTACTTC. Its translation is CASSPNGRVETQYF. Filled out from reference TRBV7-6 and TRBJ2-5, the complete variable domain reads GAGVSQSPRYKVTKRGQDVALRCDPISGHVSLYWYRQALGQGPEFLTYFNYEAQQDKSGLPNDRFSAERPEGSISTLTIQRTEQRDSAMYRCASSPNGRVETQYFGPGTRLLVL.

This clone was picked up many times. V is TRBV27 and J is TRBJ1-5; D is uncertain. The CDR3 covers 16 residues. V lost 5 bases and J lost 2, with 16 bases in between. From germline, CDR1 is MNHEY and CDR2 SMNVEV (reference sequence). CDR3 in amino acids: CASSQVPLAGNQPQHF. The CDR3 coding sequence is TGTGCCAGCAGTCAGGTACCTTTAGCGGGCAATCAGCCCCAGCATTTT.

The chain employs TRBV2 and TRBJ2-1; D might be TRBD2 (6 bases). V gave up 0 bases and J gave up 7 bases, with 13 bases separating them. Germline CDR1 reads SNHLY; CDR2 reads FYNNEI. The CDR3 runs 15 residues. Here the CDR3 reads CASSEASGRGNEQFF. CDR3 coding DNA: TGTGCCAGCAGTGAAGCGTCCGGGAGAGGAAATGAGCAGTTCTTC.

The CDR3 here is CASSGQSTYGYTF. CDR3 nucleotide sequence: TGTGCCAGCAGTGGACAGTCCACCTATGGCTACACCTTC. V gene TRBV2 combines with J gene TRBJ1-2; D might be TRBD1 (5 bases). The germline CDR1 and CDR2 sequences are SNHLY and FYNNEI. Between the trimmed V and J ends, which lost 4 bases and 4 bases, there was a span of 10 bases. The CDR3 covers 13 residues.

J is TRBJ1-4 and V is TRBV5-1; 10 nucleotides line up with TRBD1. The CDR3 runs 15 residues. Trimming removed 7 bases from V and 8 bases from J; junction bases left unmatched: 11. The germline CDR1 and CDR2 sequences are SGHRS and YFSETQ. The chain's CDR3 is CASGITGTGEEKLFF. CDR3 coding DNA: TGCGCCAGCGGAATAACCGGGACAGGGGAAGAAAAACTGTTTTTT.

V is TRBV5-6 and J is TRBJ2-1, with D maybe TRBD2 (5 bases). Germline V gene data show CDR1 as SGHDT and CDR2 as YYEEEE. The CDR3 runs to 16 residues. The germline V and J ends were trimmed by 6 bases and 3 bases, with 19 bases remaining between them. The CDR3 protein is CASTSSGKGIYNEQFF. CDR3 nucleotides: TGTGCCAGCACCTCAAGCGGAAAAGGGATCTACAATGAGCAGTTCTTC.

The CDR3 protein is CASSLSDGTNYGYTF. CDR3 DNA: TGCGCCAGCAGCTTGTCGGATGGAACTAACTATGGCTACACCTTC. J is TRBJ1-2 and V is TRBV5-1; unclear D gene. This CDR3 spans 15 amino acids. V shed 1 base and J shed 0 bases, with 10 bases lying between them. Per the germline V gene, CDR1 is SGHRS and CDR2 is YFSETQ.

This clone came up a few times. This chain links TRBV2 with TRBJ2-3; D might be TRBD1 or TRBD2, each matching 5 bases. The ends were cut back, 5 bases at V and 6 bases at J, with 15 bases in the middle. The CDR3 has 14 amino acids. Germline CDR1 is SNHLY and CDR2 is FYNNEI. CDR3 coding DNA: TGTGCCAGCAGTCCGGGGCAGCTGGCGGATACGCAGTATTTT. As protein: CASSPGQLADTQYF.

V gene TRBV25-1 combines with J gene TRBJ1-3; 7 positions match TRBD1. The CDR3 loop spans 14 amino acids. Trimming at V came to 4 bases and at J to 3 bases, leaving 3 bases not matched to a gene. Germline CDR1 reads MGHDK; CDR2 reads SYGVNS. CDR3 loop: CASSGWTGGNTIYF. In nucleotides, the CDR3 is TGTGCCAGCAGTGGGTGGACAGGTGGAAACACCATATATTTT.

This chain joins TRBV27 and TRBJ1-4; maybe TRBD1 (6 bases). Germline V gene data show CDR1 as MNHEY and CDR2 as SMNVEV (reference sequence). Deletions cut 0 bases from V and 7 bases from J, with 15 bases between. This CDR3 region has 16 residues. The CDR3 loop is CASSLSIGGLGEKLFF. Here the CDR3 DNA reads TGTGCCAGCAGTTTATCGATCGGGGGGCTGGGTGAAAAACTGTTTTTT.

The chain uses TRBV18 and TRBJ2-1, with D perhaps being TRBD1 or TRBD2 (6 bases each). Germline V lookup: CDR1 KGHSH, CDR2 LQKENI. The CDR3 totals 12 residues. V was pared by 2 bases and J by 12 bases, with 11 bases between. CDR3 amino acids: CASSPGGPPQFF. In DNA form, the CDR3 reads TGTGCCAGCTCACCAGGGGGGCCTCCGCAGTTCTTC.

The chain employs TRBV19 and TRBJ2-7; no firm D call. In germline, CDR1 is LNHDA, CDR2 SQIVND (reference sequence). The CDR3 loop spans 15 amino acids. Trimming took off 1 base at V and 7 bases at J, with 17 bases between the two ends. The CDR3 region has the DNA TGTGCCAGTAGTATAGCGACGACATCTATCCGGGAGCAGTACTTC. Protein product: CASSIATTSIREQYF.

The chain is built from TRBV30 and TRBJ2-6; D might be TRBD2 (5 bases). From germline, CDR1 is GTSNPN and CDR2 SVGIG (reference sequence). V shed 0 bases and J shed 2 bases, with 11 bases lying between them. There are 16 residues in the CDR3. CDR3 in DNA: TGTGCCTGGAGTGTACCGGCGAGGGCTGGGGCCAACGTCCTGACTTTC. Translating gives CAWSVPARAGANVLTF.